Listed here is a single TCR beta chain. There is no known antigen for this receptor. Base qualities are not provided; no much larger clone lies one nucleotide away. This record belongs to a study of blood T cell repertoires in COVID-19 (dated by TCRdb to 2020 to 2021). Notes on the research overall: Samples from collaborators originated in the United States, Italy and Spain and spanned both the acute and convalescent phases of COVID-19. The prospective study material was composed of cDNA or gDNA derived from T cells, B-cell-depleted T cells, or PBMCs. The dataset comprised deeply sampled blood TCRbeta repertoires from subjects exposed to, actively infected with, or recovered from COVID-19. The repertoires were made available in a free public database intended to serve as a resource for research on the immune response to SARS-CoV-2. The samples were drawn from two sources: the first 160 participants of the ongoing ImmuneRACE study, and 1,000 to 1,500 subjects contributed by 6 global collaborators. A de-identified subject ID, COVID-19 status, age in years and sex were almost always included in the sample metadata. Where available, HLA class I and class II types were obtained from metadata supplied by the sample provider rather than from assay-based typing. Study-level results and caveats: The quantity of clinical and demographic metadata differed by source and by participant and was supplied without curation.

Collaborating institutions collected whole blood in K2EDTA tubes following their own protocols. For TCRbeta analysis, collaborators shipped samples as frozen whole blood, isolated PBMCs, or DNA extracted from either of those sample types. The immunoSEQ Assay, a bias-controlled multiplex PCR, was used to amplify TCRbeta CDR3 regions from genomic DNA. The original methods were these. Within the assay, amplification of reference gene primers was used to estimate how many nucleated cells each sample contained. Sequence reads were collapsed and filtered to measure the absolute abundance of every unique TCRbeta CDR3 rearrangement. For each sample, productive Simpson clonality was calculated by taking the square root of Simpson's diversity index across productive rearrangements. TCRdb limited this immuneACCESS table to in-frame rearrangements with V and J called. A share of clones is missing; checked studies link under half to unresolved V genes, and the rest is unexplained. For V, J and clone size, that table is used; D and trimming come from the DNA. A total of approximately 200,000 clones appear in this sample, about nine tenths of them only once. The biggest ten clones account for about 2.2% of the sample.

The germline V gene provides CDR1 LGHNA and CDR2 YSLEER. Counted from cysteine to phenylalanine, this CDR3 has 14 amino acids. The retained sequence is limited to the CDR3, 42 bases, with the frame set at the first base. The trim is 0 bases for V and 4 bases for J, with a gap of 9 bases between the germline ends. The TCR originated in a woman aged 45-59 years with acute or convalescent COVID-19. In this chain, TRBV4-3 is recombined with TRBJ2-5; TRBD2 could be the D gene, as 6 bases match. The sequenced material came from peripheral blood. The CDR3 region has the sequence CASSQDRRVETQYF. DNA sequence: TGCGCCAGCAGCCAAGATCGGAGGGTAGAGACCCAGTACTTC.